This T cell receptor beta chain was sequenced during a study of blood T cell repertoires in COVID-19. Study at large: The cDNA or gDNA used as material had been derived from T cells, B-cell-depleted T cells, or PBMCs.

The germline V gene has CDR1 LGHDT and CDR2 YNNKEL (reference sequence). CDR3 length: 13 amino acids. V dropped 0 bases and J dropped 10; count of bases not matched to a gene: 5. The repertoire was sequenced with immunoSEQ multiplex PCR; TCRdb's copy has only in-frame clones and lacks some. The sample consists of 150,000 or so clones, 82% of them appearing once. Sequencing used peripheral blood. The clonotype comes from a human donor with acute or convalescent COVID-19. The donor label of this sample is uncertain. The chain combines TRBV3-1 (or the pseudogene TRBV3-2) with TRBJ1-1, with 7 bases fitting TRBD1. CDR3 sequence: CASSQETGSGAFF. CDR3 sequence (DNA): TGTGCCAGCAGCCAAGAGACAGGGTCCGGAGCTTTCTTT.